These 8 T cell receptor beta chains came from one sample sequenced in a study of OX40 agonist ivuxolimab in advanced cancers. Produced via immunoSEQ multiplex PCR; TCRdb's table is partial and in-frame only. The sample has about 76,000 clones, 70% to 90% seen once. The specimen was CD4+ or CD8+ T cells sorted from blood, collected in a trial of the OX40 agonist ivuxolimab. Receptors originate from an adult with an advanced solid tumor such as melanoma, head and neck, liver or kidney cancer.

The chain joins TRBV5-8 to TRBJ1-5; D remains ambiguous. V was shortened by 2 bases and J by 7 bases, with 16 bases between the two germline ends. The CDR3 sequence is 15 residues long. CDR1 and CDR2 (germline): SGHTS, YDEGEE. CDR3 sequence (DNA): TGTGCCAGCAGCTTTAAACTCATCGGAGGGCAGCCCCAGCATTTT. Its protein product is CASSFKLIGGQPQHF. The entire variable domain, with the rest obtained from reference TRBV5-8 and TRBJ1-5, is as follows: EAGVTQSPTHLIKTRGQQATLRCSPISGHTSVYWYQQALGLGLQFLLWYDEGEERNRGNFPPRFSGRQFPNYSSELNVNALELEDSALYLCASSFKLIGGQPQHFGDGTRLSIL.

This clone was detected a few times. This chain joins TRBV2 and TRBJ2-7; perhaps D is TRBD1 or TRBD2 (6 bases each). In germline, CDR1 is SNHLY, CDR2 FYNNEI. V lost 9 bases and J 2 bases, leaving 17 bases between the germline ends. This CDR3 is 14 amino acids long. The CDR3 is CASTPEGGPYEQYF. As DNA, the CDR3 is TGTGCCAGTACCCCCGAGGGGGGACCCTACGAGCAGTACTTC. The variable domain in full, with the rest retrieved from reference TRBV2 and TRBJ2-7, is EPEVTQTPSHQVTQMGQEVILRCVPISNHLYFYWYRQILGQKVEFLVSFYNNEISEKSEIFDDQFSVERPDGSNFTLKIRSTKLEDSAMYFCASTPEGGPYEQYFGPGTRLTVT.

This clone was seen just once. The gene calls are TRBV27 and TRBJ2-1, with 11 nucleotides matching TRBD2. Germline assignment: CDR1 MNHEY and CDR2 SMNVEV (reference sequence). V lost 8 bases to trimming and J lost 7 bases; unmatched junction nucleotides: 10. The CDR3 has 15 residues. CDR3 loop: CASAMTSGVPNEQFF. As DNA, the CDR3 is TGTGCCAGCGCAATGACTAGCGGGGTGCCTAATGAGCAGTTCTTC.

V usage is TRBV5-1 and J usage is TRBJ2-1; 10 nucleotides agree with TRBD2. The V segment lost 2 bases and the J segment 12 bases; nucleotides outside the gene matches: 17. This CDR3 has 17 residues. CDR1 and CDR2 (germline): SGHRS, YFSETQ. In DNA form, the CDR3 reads TGCGCCAGCAGCTTAGACTCCGGGACTAGCGCCGGCGCCGGGCAGTTCTTC. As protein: CASSLDSGTSAGAGQFF.

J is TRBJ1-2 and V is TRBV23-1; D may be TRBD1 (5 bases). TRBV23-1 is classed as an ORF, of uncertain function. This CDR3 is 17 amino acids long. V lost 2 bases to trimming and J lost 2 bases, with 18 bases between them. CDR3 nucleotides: TGCGCCAGCAGTCAAGATGGGACCGTTCCTTTAAACTATGGCTACACCTTC. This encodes CASSQDGTVPLNYGYTF.

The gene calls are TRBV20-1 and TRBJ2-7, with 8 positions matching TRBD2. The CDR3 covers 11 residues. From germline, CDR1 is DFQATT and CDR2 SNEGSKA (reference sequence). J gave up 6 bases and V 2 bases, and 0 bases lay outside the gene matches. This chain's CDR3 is CSARRGGEQYF. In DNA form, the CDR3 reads TGCAGTGCTAGACGGGGGGGCGAGCAGTACTTC.

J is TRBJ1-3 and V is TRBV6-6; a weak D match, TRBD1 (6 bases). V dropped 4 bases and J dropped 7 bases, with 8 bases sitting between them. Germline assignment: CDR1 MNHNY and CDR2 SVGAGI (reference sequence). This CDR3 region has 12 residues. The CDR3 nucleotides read TGTGCCAGCAGTTCTCAGGGGAACACCATATATTTT. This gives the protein CASSSQGNTIYF.

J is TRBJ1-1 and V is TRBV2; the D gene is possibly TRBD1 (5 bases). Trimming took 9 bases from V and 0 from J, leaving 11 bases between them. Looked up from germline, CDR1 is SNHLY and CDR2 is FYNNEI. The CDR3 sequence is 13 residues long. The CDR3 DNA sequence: TGTGCCAGTCTCCGGGGCCTGAACACTGAAGCTTTCTTT. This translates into CASLRGLNTEAFF.